The rows below give T cell receptor beta chains drawn from one sample of a study of a mutant IDH1 vaccine in newly diagnosed glioma. The data were produced by immunoSEQ multiplex PCR, yet TCRdb's version contains in-frame clones alone and is incomplete. The top ten hold less than 6% of the sample, which has 20,000 or so clones, over 75% seen once. The specimen comprised PBMCs, sampled from a glioma patient treated with radiotherapy, temozolomide or both. These receptors were obtained from a man between 35 and 55 years old with glioma. The CDR3 runs from the conserved cysteine through the conserved F or W. The D gene is left open where the match is weak. The size entry is marked missing in some rows and otherwise reads once, few, many or a size class.

j_gene	abundance	len	d_gene	v_gene	CDR3nt	CDR3aa
TRBJ2-2	NA	15	NA	TRBV5-6	TGTGCCAGCAGCTCTAGAGACAGAAACACCGGGGAGCTGTTTTTT	CASSSRDRNTGELFF
TRBJ2-5	NA	16	NA	TRBV30	TGTGCCTGGATTAGAAGGGGGGCTCTTTACCAAGAGACCCAGTACTTC	CAWIRRGALYQETQYF
TRBJ1-2	NA	14	TRBD1	TRBV6-1	TGTGCCAGCAGGAGCACAGGGGAGAACTATGGCTACACCTTC	CASRSTGENYGYTF
TRBJ1-2	once	15	TRBD1	TRBV6-1	TGTGCCAGCAGTGACGACTGGACAGGGTTAGATGGCTACACCTTC	CASSDDWTGLDGYTF
TRBJ2-2	once	18	NA	TRBV7-8	TGTGCCAGCAGCTTAGAGCCCCCGCGGCAGGGGTACACCGGGGAGCTGTTTTTT	CASSLEPPRQGYTGELFF
TRBJ1-5	NA	15	NA	TRBV7-2	TGTGCCAGCAGCCAGCAGGTGGCAGATAATCAGCCCCAGCATTTT	CASSQQVADNQPQHF
TRBJ2-3	medium-sized	19	NA	TRBV5-1	TGCGCCAGCAGCTTGGGAGCAGCGGGCAGGGCCACTAGCACAGATACGCAGTATTTT	CASSLGAAGRATSTDTQYF
TRBJ1-5	NA	15	NA	TRBV6-5	TGTGCCAGCAGTTACTCGTGGGAAAGCAATCAGCCCCAGCATTTT	CASSYSWESNQPQHF
TRBJ1-5	NA	16	NA	TRBV5-6	TGTGCCAGCAGCTTGGGTCCAGGATGGGGCAATCAGCCCCAGCATTTT	CASSLGPGWGNQPQHF
TRBJ1-2	NA	13	NA	TRBV5-1	TGCGCCAGCAGCGACCGGATTTCCTATGGCTACACCTTC	CASSDRISYGYTF
TRBJ2-5	NA	13	NA	TRBV2	TGTGCCAGTGAACGGGACACCCAAGAGACCCAGTACTTC	CASERDTQETQYF
TRBJ2-5	NA	14	TRBD2	TRBV10-3	TGTGCCACGCGCCTTACTAGCGGGGGGTCCTTTCAGTACTTC	CATRLTSGGSFQYF
TRBJ1-4	few	14	NA	TRBV30	TGTGCCTGGAGTGTACGGGGATTGGGAGAAAAACTGTTTTTT	CAWSVRGLGEKLFF
TRBJ1-1	few	13	NA	TRBV29-1	TGCAGCGTTGAAGATCCCCGGGGGCTGTACGCTTTCTTT	CSVEDPRGLYAFF